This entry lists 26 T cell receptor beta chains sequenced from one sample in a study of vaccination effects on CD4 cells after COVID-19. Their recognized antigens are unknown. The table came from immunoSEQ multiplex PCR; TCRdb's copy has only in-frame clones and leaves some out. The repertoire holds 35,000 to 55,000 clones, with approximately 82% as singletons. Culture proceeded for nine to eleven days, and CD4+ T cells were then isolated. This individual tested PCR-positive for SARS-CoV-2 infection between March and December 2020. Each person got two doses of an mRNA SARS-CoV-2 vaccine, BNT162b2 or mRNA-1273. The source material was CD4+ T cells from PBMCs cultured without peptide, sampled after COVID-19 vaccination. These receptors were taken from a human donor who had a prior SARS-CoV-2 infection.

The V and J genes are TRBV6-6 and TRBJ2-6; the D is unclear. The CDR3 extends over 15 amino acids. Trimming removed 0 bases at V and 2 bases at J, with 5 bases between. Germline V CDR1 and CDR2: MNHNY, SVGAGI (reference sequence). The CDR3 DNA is TGTGCCAGCAGTTACTCGAGTACTGGGGCCAACGTCCTGACTTTC. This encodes CASSYSSTGANVLTF.

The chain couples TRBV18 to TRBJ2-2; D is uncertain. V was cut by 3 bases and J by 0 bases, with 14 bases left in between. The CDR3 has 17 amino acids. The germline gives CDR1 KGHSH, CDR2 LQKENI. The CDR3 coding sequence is TGTGCCAGCTCACCTCAGTTCACAGCAGCGAACACCGGGGAGCTGTTTTTT. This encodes CASSPQFTAANTGELFF.

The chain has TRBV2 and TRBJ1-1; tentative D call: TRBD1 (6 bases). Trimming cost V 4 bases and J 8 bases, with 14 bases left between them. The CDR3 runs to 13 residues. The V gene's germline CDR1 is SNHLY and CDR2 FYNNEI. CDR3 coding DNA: TGTGCCAGCAGTGGATCACAGGGATGGGAAGCTTTCTTT. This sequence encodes CASSGSQGWEAFF.

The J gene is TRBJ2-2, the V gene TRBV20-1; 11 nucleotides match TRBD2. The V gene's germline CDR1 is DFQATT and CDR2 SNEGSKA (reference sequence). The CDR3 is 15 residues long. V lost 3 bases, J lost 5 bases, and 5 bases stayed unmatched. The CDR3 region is CSASALAGDTGELFF. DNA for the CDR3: TGCAGTGCTAGTGCACTAGCGGGGGATACCGGGGAGCTGTTTTTT.

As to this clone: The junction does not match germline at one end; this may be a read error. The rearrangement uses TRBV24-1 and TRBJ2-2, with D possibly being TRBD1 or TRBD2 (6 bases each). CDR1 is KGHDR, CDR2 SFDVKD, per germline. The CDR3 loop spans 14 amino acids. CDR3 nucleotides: TGTGCCACCAGAGATTGGGGGGCGACCGGGGAGCTGTTTTTT. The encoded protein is CATRDWGATGELFF.

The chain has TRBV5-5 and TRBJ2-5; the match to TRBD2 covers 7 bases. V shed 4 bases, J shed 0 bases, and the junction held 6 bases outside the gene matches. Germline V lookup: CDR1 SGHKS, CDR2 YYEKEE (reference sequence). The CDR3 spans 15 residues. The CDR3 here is CASSPSGVYQETQYF. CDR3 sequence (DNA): TGTGCCAGCAGCCCTAGCGGAGTGTACCAAGAGACCCAGTACTTC.

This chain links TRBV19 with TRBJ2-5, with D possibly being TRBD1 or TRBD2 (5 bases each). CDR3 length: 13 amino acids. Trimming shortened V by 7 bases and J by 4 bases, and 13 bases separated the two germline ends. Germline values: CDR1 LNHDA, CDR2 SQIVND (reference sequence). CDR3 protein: CASTSPGRETQYF. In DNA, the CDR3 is TGTGCCAGTACCTCTCCAGGGAGAGAGACCCAGTACTTC.

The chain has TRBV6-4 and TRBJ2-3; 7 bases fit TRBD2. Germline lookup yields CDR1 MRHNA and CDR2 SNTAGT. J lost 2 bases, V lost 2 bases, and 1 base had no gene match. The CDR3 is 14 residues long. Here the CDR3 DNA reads TGTGCCAGCAGTGACAGCGGGGACACAGATACGCAGTATTTT. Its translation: CASSDSGDTDTQYF.

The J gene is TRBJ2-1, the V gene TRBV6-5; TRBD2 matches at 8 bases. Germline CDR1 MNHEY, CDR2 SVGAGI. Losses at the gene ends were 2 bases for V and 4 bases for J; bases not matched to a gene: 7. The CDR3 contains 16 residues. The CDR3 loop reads CASSYNGIAGYNEQFF. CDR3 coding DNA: TGTGCCAGCAGTTACAACGGGATAGCGGGGTACAATGAGCAGTTCTTC.

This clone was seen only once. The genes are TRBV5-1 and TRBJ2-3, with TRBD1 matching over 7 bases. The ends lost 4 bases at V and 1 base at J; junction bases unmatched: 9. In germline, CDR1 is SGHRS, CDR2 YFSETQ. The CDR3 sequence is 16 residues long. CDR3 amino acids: CASSGKTGSGTDTQYF. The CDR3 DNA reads TGCGCCAGCAGCGGGAAGACAGGGAGTGGCACAGATACGCAGTATTTT. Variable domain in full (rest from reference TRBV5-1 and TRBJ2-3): KAGVTQTPRYLIKTRGQQVTLSCSPISGHRSVSWYQQTPGQGLQFLFEYFSETQRNKGNFPGRFSGRQFSNSRSEMNVSTLELGDSALYLCASSGKTGSGTDTQYFGPGTRLTVL.

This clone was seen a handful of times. This CDR3 is CASSVDTEAFF. The CDR3 coding sequence is TGTGCCAGCAGTGTAGACACTGAAGCTTTCTTT. The chain uses TRBV2 and TRBJ1-1; unclear D gene. Per germline, CDR1 SNHLY and CDR2 FYNNEI. The CDR3 extends over 11 amino acids. V was clipped by 4 bases and J by 3 bases, with 3 bases between them.

DNA for the CDR3: TGCGCCAGCAGCTTGGGGTTAACGAACACTGAAGCTTTCTTT. Amino acids: CASSLGLTNTEAFF. This chain links TRBV5-1 with TRBJ1-1; the D is unclear. This CDR3 is 14 amino acids long. The V gene's germline CDR1 is SGHRS and CDR2 YFSETQ. Between the trimmed V and J ends, which lost 0 bases and 1 base, there was a span of 7 bases.

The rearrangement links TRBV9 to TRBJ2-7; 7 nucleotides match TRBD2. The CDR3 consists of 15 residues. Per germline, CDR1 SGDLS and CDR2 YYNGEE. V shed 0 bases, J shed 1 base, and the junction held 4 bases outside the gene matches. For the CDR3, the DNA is TGTGCCAGCAGCGTAGGTCCCGGGAGGTCCTACGAGCAGTACTTC. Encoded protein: CASSVGPGRSYEQYF.

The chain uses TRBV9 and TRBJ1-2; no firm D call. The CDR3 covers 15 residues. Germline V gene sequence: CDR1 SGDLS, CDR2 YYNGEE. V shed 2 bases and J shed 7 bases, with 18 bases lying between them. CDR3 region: CASSVAGLGYSGYTF. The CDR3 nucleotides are TGTGCCAGCAGCGTCGCGGGATTAGGTTACTCTGGCTACACCTTC.

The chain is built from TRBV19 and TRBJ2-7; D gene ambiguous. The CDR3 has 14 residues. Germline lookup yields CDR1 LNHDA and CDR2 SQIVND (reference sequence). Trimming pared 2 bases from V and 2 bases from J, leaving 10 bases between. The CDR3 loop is CASSISRATYEQYF. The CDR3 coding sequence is TGTGCCAGTAGTATATCACGGGCTACCTACGAGCAGTACTTC.

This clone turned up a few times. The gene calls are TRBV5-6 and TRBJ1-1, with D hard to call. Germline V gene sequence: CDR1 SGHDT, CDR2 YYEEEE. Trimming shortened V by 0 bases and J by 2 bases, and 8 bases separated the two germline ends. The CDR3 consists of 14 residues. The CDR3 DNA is TGTGCCAGCAGCTTGGGGGGAGGTAACACTGAAGCTTTCTTT. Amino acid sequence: CASSLGGGNTEAFF.

DNA for the CDR3: TGTGCCAGCAGCTTAAAGTTTTGGGGGGACACTGAAGCTTTCTTT. Its translation: CASSLKFWGDTEAFF. This sequence joins TRBV13 and TRBJ1-1, with TRBD1 as a possible D gene (5 bases). Germline-derived CDR1 and CDR2 are PRHDT and FYEKMQ (reference sequence). Trimming took off 2 bases at V and 3 bases at J, with 13 bases between the two ends. The CDR3 runs to 15 residues.

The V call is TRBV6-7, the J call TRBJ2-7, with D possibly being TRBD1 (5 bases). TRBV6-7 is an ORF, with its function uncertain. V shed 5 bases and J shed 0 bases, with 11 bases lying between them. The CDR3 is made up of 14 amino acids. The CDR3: CASSNRLPSYEQYF. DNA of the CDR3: TGTGCCAGCAGTAACAGGCTCCCCTCCTACGAGCAGTACTTC.

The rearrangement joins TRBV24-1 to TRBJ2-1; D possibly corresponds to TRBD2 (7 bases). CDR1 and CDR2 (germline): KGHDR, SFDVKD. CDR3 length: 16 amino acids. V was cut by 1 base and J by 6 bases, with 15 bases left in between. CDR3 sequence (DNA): TGTGCCACCAGTGATTTTGGGCCAGGGGAGGGCAATGAGCAGTTCTTC. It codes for CATSDFGPGEGNEQFF.

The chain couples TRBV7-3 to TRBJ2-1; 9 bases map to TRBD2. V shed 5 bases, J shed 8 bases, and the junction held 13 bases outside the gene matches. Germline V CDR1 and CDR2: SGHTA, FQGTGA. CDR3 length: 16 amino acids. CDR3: CASSARSGSPQDEQFF. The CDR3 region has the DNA TGTGCCAGCAGCGCCCGTAGCGGGAGCCCCCAGGATGAGCAGTTCTTC.

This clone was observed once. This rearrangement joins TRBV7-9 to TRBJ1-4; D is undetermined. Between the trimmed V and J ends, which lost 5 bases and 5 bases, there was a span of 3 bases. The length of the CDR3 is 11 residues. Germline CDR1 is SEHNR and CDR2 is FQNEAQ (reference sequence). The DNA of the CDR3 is TGTGCCAGCAGCCTAAATGAAAAACTGTTTTTT. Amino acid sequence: CASSLNEKLFF.

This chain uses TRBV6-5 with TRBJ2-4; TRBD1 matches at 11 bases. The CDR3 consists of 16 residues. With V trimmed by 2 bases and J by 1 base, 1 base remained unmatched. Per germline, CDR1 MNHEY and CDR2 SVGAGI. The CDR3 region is CASSYGQGAAKNIQYF. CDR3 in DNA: TGTGCCAGCAGTTACGGACAGGGGGCGGCCAAAAACATTCAGTACTTC.

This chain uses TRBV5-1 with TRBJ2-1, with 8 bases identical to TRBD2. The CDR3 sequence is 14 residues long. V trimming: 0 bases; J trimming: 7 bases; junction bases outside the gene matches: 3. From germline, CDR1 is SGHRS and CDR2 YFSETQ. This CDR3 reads CASSLGLAGNEQFF. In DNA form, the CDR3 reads TGCGCCAGCAGCTTGGGGCTAGCGGGTAATGAGCAGTTCTTC.

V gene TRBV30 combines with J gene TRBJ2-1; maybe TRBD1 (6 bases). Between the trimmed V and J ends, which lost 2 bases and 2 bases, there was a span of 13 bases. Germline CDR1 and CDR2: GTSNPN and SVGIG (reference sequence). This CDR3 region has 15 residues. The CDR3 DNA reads TGTGCCTGGAGTCGGGACACCAGCGCCTACAATGAGCAGTTCTTC. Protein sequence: CAWSRDTSAYNEQFF.

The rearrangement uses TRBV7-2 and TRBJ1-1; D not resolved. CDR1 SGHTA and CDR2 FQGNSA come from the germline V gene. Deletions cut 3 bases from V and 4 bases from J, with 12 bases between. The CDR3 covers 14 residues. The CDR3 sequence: CASSFTSGLTEAFF. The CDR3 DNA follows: TGTGCCAGCAGCTTTACATCTGGGCTCACTGAAGCTTTCTTT.

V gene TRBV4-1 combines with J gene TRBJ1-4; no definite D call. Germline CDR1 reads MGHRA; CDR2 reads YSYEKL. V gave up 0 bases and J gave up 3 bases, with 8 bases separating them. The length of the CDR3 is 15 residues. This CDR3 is CASSQDRRSNEKLFF. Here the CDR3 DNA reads TGCGCCAGCAGCCAAGATAGGAGGTCTAATGAAAAACTGTTTTTT.